Listed below are T cell receptor beta chains from one sample, sequenced in a study of cytomegalovirus exposure and HLA in healthy donors. This table comes from immunoSEQ multiplex PCR, and its TCRdb copy is limited to in-frame clones, with some not included. The sample includes tens of thousands of clones, 96% seen only once; the top ten take about 1.5%. Sequenced: PBMCs. The receptors come from a young man in good health and CMV-seropositive. Both conserved end residues are part of each CDR3. D genes are given only for firm matches. Not all rows give a size; the values are once, few, many and, for expanded clones, a class.

TRBV7-2	NA	NA	TRBJ1-2	CASSLDAPGDITFYGYTF	TGTGCCAGCAGCTTAGACGCTCCAGGGGACATCACCTTCTATGGCTACACCTTC
TRBV9	NA	TRBD2	TRBJ2-7	CASSPGVASGYEQYF	TGTGCCAGCAGCCCAGGTGTGGCTAGCGGCTACGAGCAGTACTTC
TRBV18	NA	TRBD2	TRBJ2-3	CASSPPGLAETTTDTQYF	TGTGCCAGCTCACCACCGGGACTAGCGGAAACTACCACAGATACGCAGTATTTT
TRBV18	NA	NA	TRBJ2-2	CASSPSSNTGELFF	TGTGCCAGCTCACCTTCCTCGAACACCGGGGAGCTGTTTTTT
TRBV6-1	NA	NA	TRBJ2-4	CASRGGVEAKNIQYF	TGTGCCAGCAGGGGAGGCGTTGAAGCCAAAAACATTCAGTACTTC
TRBV12-5	NA	NA	TRBJ2-2	CASGSAGAGELFF	TGTGCTAGTGGTTCAGCAGGGGCCGGGGAGCTGTTTTTT
TRBV4-1	once	TRBD1	TRBJ1-2	CASSQAGQGDYGYTF	TGCGCCAGCAGCCAAGCAGGACAGGGAGACTACGGCTACACCTTC
TRBV6-5	NA	NA	TRBJ2-4	CASTPAQGNIQYF	TGTGCCAGCACCCCGGCCCAGGGGAACATTCAGTACTTC
TRBV6-6	NA	NA	TRBJ2-1	CASSFTSSYNEQFF	TGTGCCAGCTCCTTTACAAGCTCCTACAATGAGCAGTTCTTC
TRBV5-1	NA	NA	TRBJ1-2	CASSSGQRSHGYTF	TGCGCCAGCAGCTCAGGACAGCGGTCGCATGGCTACACCTTC
TRBV11-2	NA	NA	TRBJ2-2	CASSRETGSGELFF	TGTGCCAGCAGCCGCGAAACAGGGTCGGGGGAGCTGTTTTTT
TRBV27	NA	NA	TRBJ2-2	CASSLNTGELFF	TGTGCCAGCAGCCTGAACACCGGGGAGCTGTTTTTT
TRBV30	NA	TRBD1	TRBJ1-4	CAQTTGGREKLFF	TGTGCCCAGACTACAGGGGGCCGAGAAAAACTGTTTTTT
TRBV7-9	NA	NA	TRBJ1-4	CASSPRGAHEKLFF	TGTGCCAGCAGCCCACGTGGGGCACATGAAAAACTGTTTTTT
TRBV10-3	NA	TRBD1	TRBJ1-1	CAIGDRRMNTEAFF	TGTGCCATCGGGGACAGGAGAATGAACACTGAAGCTTTCTTT
TRBV28	NA	TRBD2	TRBJ2-2	CASSLAGEVGELFF	TGTGCCAGCAGTTTGGCGGGAGAGGTCGGGGAGCTGTTTTTT
TRBV19	few	NA	TRBJ2-5	CASSPRRQETQYF	TGTGCCAGTAGTCCAAGGAGACAAGAGACCCAGTACTTC
TRBV7-9	NA	NA	TRBJ2-1	CASSPRRYNEQFF	TGTGCCAGCAGCCCCCGGAGATACAATGAGCAGTTCTTC
TRBV5-4	NA	NA	TRBJ1-1	CASSPVGWGRATNTEAFF	TGTGCCAGCAGCCCAGTCGGGTGGGGCAGGGCGACGAACACTGAAGCTTTCTTT
TRBV5-1	NA	TRBD1	TRBJ2-7	CASSLASGGYEQYF	TGCGCCAGCAGCTTGGCCTCAGGGGGCTACGAGCAGTACTTC
TRBV5-1	NA	NA	TRBJ2-7	CASSLDSGAHYEQYF	TGCGCCAGCAGCTTGGATTCAGGCGCCCACTACGAGCAGTACTTC
TRBV7-9	NA	TRBD1	TRBJ1-2	CASSSDRDYGYTF	TGTGCCAGCAGCTCCGACAGGGACTATGGCTACACCTTC
TRBV4-1	NA	TRBD2	TRBJ2-1	CASSRLTSGVYNEQFF	TGCGCCAGCAGCCGTTTGACTAGCGGGGTTTACAATGAGCAGTTCTTC